One sample yielded the 23 T cell receptor beta chains listed below, sequenced in a study of CD4 T cells in relation to SARS-CoV-2 and coronaviruses. These TCRs' antigens remain unknown. Unexposed donor CD4+ T cells date from 2011-2018, before the COVID-19 pandemic. Isolation of CD4+ T cells took place after around eleven days in culture. Sequencing was performed with immunoSEQ multiplex PCR; in TCRdb, only in-frame clones are kept and a portion is missing. The sample has about 19,000 clones, about 80% seen once. Input material: CD4+ T cells from PBMCs, cultured in vitro. The receptor set was obtained from a human donor in good health.

The rearrangement joins TRBV2 to TRBJ2-3; D is undetermined. Germline CDR1 is SNHLY and CDR2 is FYNNEI. The CDR3 spans 15 residues. V lost 8 bases, J lost 0 bases, and 15 bases lay in between. CDR3 amino acids: CASSLMDLSTDTQYF. DNA of the CDR3: TGTGCCAGCTCCTTGATGGACCTTAGCACAGATACGCAGTATTTT.

The CDR3 DNA is TGTGCCAGCAGTTACGGAGGGAGGAGCACAGATACGCAGTATTTT. Its protein product is CASSYGGRSTDTQYF. The chain couples TRBV6-6 to TRBJ2-3; maybe TRBD2 (6 bases). Germline CDR1 is MNHNY and CDR2 is SVGAGI (reference sequence). The CDR3 totals 15 residues. Trimming stripped 2 bases from V and 0 bases from J, with 9 bases between.

The chain joins TRBV2 to TRBJ2-6; D gene uncertain. Germline V gene sequence: CDR1 SNHLY, CDR2 FYNNEI. V gave up 4 bases and J gave up 2 bases, with 9 bases separating them. The CDR3 consists of 15 residues. Written as DNA, the CDR3 is TGTGCCAGCAGTGGTTGGGAAACTGGGGCCAACGTCCTGACTTTC. It translates to CASSGWETGANVLTF. Full variable domain (remainder filled in from reference TRBV2 and TRBJ2-6): EPEVTQTPSHQVTQMGQEVILRCVPISNHLYFYWYRQILGQKVEFLVSFYNNEISEKSEIFDDQFSVERPDGSNFTLKIRSTKLEDSAMYFCASSGWETGANVLTFGAGSRLTVL.

V gene TRBV23-1 combines with J gene TRBJ2-7; D is uncertain. TRBV23-1 has ORF status, its function being uncertain. CDR3 length equals 9 residues. V was shortened by 4 bases and J by 6 bases, with 1 base between the two germline ends. The CDR3 reads CASSPEQYF. The CDR3 DNA reads TGCGCCAGCAGTCCCGAGCAGTACTTC.

V and J are TRBV4-1 and TRBJ2-7; 7 positions match TRBD1. The CDR3 is made up of 15 amino acids. V lost 6 bases, J lost 0 bases, and 8 bases stayed unmatched. The germline CDR1 and CDR2 sequences are MGHRA and YSYEKL. The CDR3 bases are TGCGCCAGCAGTTCCACCGACAGGGTCTCCTACGAGCAGTACTTC. Translating gives CASSSTDRVSYEQYF.

The gene calls are TRBV19 and TRBJ1-1, with D perhaps TRBD1 (5 bases). The CDR3 contains 13 residues. CDR1 and CDR2 (germline): LNHDA, SQIVND (reference sequence). Between the trimmed V and J ends, which lost 1 base and 10 bases, there was a span of 13 bases. Written as DNA, the CDR3 is TGTGCCAGTAGTATAGTGGGGGGAGTAGGAGCTTTCTTT. It yields the protein CASSIVGGVGAFF.

The chain couples TRBV18 to TRBJ2-5; TRBD2 might be the D (6 bases). Trimming took 4 bases from V and 1 from J, leaving 16 bases between them. Germline CDR1 reads KGHSH; CDR2 reads LQKENI. This CDR3 contains 16 residues. CDR3 sequence: CASSHPGLRGQETQYF. The CDR3 DNA reads TGTGCCAGCTCACACCCGGGACTCCGGGGCCAAGAGACCCAGTACTTC.

The rearrangement uses TRBV9 and TRBJ2-1; TRBD2 matches 12 bases. Per germline, CDR1 SGDLS and CDR2 YYNGEE. V lost 4 bases to trimming and J lost 4 bases; unmatched junction nucleotides: 12. The CDR3 sequence is 18 residues long. CDR3 in amino acids: CASSMARASGRGYNEQFF. CDR3 in DNA: TGTGCCAGCAGCATGGCGAGGGCTAGCGGGAGGGGGTACAATGAGCAGTTCTTC.

A few counts support this clone. The chain links TRBV3-1 (or the pseudogene TRBV3-2) to TRBJ1-2; D uncertain. The V gene's germline CDR1 is LGHDT and CDR2 YNNKEL (reference sequence). This CDR3 is built from 16 residues. V lost 0 bases and J lost 0, with 11 bases in between. CDR3 loop: CASSQDEPGPNYGYTF. The CDR3 nucleotides read TGTGCCAGCAGCCAAGATGAGCCGGGCCCTAACTATGGCTACACCTTC.

The chain uses TRBV6-6 and TRBJ1-2; tentatively, D is TRBD1 (6 bases). The CDR3 is made up of 11 amino acids. CDR1 is MNHNY and CDR2 is SVGAGI in the germline V gene (reference sequence). Trimming cost V 8 bases and J 7 bases, with 11 bases left between them. CDR3 nucleotides: TGTGCCAGCGGGCAGGGGTTTGGCTACACCTTC. As protein: CASGQGFGYTF.

This chain connects TRBV5-4 to TRBJ2-1; 11 bases match TRBD2. This CDR3 contains 18 residues. V shed 4 bases and J 3 bases; nucleotides not matched to a gene: 12. Germline CDR1 is SGHNT and CDR2 is YYREEE (reference sequence). CDR3 nucleotide sequence: TGTGCCAGCAGCCGGGGGATTAGCGGGAGGGCGGGCTACAATGAGCAGTTCTTC. Protein sequence: CASSRGISGRAGYNEQFF.

The chain combines TRBV7-3 with TRBJ2-2; D tentatively reads TRBD1 or TRBD2 (6 bases each). CDR1 and CDR2 from the germline V gene are SGHTA and FQGTGA. V was pared by 1 base and J by 7 bases, with 10 bases between. The CDR3 loop spans 14 amino acids. The CDR3 protein is CASSLKGGSGELFF. The CDR3 DNA reads as TGTGCCAGCAGCTTAAAGGGGGGTAGCGGGGAGCTGTTTTTT.

This sequence joins TRBV3-1 (or the pseudogene TRBV3-2) and TRBJ2-7; no definite D call. The CDR3 length is 16 residues. The V gene's germline CDR1 is LGHDT and CDR2 YNNKEL (reference sequence). The germline V and J ends were trimmed by 0 bases and 2 bases, with 14 bases remaining between them. CDR3 region: CASSQDPQERTYEQYF. The CDR3 bases are TGTGCCAGCAGCCAAGATCCCCAGGAAAGAACCTACGAGCAGTACTTC.

The J gene is TRBJ2-5, the V gene TRBV9; 9 positions match TRBD2. Germline V gene data show CDR1 as SGDLS and CDR2 as YYNGEE. Trimming cost V 4 bases and J 5 bases; bases outside gene matches: 9. This CDR3 region has 15 residues. The CDR3 bases are TGTGCCAGCAGCCGCAGTACTAGCGGGTGGGAGACCCAGTACTTC. It yields the protein CASSRSTSGWETQYF.

V is TRBV3-1 (or the pseudogene TRBV3-2) and J is TRBJ1-6; D is perhaps TRBD1 (5 bases). The CDR3 totals 15 residues. The V gene's germline CDR1 is LGHDT and CDR2 YNNKEL (reference sequence). Trimming took off 1 base at V and 10 bases at J, with 14 bases between the two ends. The CDR3 spells CASSQAGGVRSPLHF. For the CDR3, the DNA is TGTGCCAGCAGCCAAGCTGGGGGAGTTAGGTCACCCCTCCACTTT.

V is TRBV11-2 and J is TRBJ2-7; tentative D call: TRBD2 (6 bases). Trimming left V 2 bases short and J 3 bases short, with 11 bases between. This CDR3 has 14 amino acids. CDR1 is SGHAT and CDR2 is FQNNGV in the germline V gene. CDR3 sequence (DNA): TGTGCCAGCAGCTTACAGGGACTCCGCTACGAGCAGTACTTC. Amino acid sequence: CASSLQGLRYEQYF.

The sample holds a few counts of this clone. V usage is TRBV4-3 and J usage is TRBJ2-7; 10 nucleotides agree with TRBD1. Looked up from germline, CDR1 is LGHNA and CDR2 is YSLEER. This CDR3 has 15 residues. V trimming: 3 bases; J trimming: 7 bases; junction bases outside the gene matches: 9. The CDR3 DNA sequence: TGCGCCAGCAGCCAGCACCTAGCGGACAGGGGGGAGCAGTACTTC. Amino acids: CASSQHLADRGEQYF.

This clone is a singleton in its sample. The gene calls are TRBV6-2 or TRBV6-3 and TRBJ2-7, with 8 bases that match TRBD2. V was clipped by 3 bases and J by 2 bases; unmatched bases: 3. Germline assignment: CDR1 MNHEY and CDR2 SVGEGT. CDR3 size: 14 residues. The CDR3, as DNA: TGTGCCAGCAGTTATGTCGGGGGGGCCTACGAGCAGTACTTC. It is translated as CASSYVGGAYEQYF.

This clone has only a few counts. The gene calls are TRBV19 and TRBJ2-2; 8 nucleotides agree with TRBD1. The CDR3 is 15 amino acids. In germline, CDR1 is LNHDA, CDR2 SQIVND (reference sequence). V shed 7 bases and J 3 bases; nucleotides not matched to a gene: 7. In DNA form, the CDR3 reads TGTGCCAGTATCAAGGACAGGGCCCACACCGGGGAGCTGTTTTTT. Translated, it gives CASIKDRAHTGELFF.

The chain couples TRBV6-8 to TRBJ1-5, with TRBD1 identical over 10 bases. V lost 6 bases, J lost 3 bases, and 11 bases stayed unmatched. CDR1 and CDR2 (germline): MNHGY, SAAAGT. CDR3 length: 17 amino acids. The CDR3 sequence is CASSRLDRGYVNQPQHF. The CDR3 region has the DNA TGTGCCAGCAGCCGCCTGGACAGGGGGTACGTCAATCAGCCCCAGCATTTT.

V is TRBV18 and J is TRBJ2-3, with D maybe TRBD1 (5 bases). The CDR3 extends over 15 amino acids. Trimming removed 4 bases at V and 2 bases at J, with 13 bases between. The V gene's germline CDR1 is KGHSH and CDR2 LQKENI. CDR3 amino acids: CASSRAPGNTDTQYF. CDR3 DNA: TGTGCCAGCTCACGTGCCCCAGGGAACACAGATACGCAGTATTTT.

CDR3 loop: CASSQSPGPEAFF. The CDR3 region has the DNA TGTGCCAGCAGCCAATCGCCGGGGCCTGAAGCTTTCTTT. The gene calls are TRBV3-1 (or the pseudogene TRBV3-2) and TRBJ1-1, with D perhaps TRBD1 (5 bases). The germline CDR1 and CDR2 sequences are LGHDT and YNNKEL (reference sequence). This CDR3 is built from 13 residues. Trimming removed 2 bases at V and 6 bases at J, with 10 bases between.

This sequence joins TRBV19 and TRBJ2-7, with TRBD1 as a possible D gene (5 bases). With 3 bases removed from V and 3 bases from J, the gap between germline ends came to 18 bases. The CDR3 runs to 16 residues. Germline assignment: CDR1 LNHDA and CDR2 SQIVND (reference sequence). The CDR3 protein is CASSIMRTVQGYEQYF. The CDR3 coding sequence is TGTGCCAGTAGTATTATGAGAACGGTCCAGGGCTACGAGCAGTACTTC. The whole variable domain, remainder taken from reference TRBV19 and TRBJ2-7, is DGGITQSPKYLFRKEGQNVTLSCEQNLNHDAMYWYRQDPGQGLRLIYYSQIVNDFQKGDIAEGYSVSREKKESFPLTVTSAQKNPTAFYLCASSIMRTVQGYEQYFGPGTRLTVT.